The rows below give T cell receptor beta chains drawn from one sample of a study of shared clonotypes between healthy human individuals. Sequencing used immunoSEQ multiplex PCR; TCRdb keeps in-frame clones, though not all of them. This table holds roughly 500,000 clones, 95% to 97% found once. Sequenced material: naive CD4+ T cells sorted from blood. The source is a woman aged 25 to 45 in good health. Each CDR3 is given with its conserved first and last residue. A D gene is named only where the DNA matches it firmly. Not all rows give a size; the values are once, few, many and, for expanded clones, a class.

cdr3_aa | cdr3_nt | j_call | v_call | clone_size | d_call | cdr3_length
CAWSVLLADYEQYF | TGTGCCTGGAGTGTACTACTAGCGGATTACGAGCAGTACTTC | TRBJ2-7 | TRBV30 | - | TRBD2 | 14
CASKRRRGIAEAFF | TGTGCCAGCAAGCGACGAAGGGGTATCGCTGAAGCTTTCTTT | TRBJ1-1 | TRBV6-5 | - | - | 14
CASSQDRSSGLYEQYF | TGTGCCAGCAGCCAAGATAGATCTAGCGGGCTCTACGAGCAGTACTTC | TRBJ2-7 | TRBV14 | - | TRBD2 | 16
CSVEETEAFF | TGCAGCGTAGAGGAGACTGAAGCTTTCTTT | TRBJ1-1 | TRBV29-1 | - | - | 10
CAISGGGTDTQYF | TGTGCCATCAGTGGGGGGGGCACAGATACGCAGTATTTT | TRBJ2-3 | TRBV10-3 | - | - | 13
CSVARLAELSYEQYF | TGCAGCGTTGCACGTCTAGCGGAGCTCTCCTACGAGCAGTACTTC | TRBJ2-7 | TRBV29-1 | - | TRBD2 | 15
CASSDGTYQETQYF | TGTGCCAGCAGTGATGGGACATACCAAGAGACCCAGTACTTC | TRBJ2-5 | TRBV2 | - | - | 14
CASSQPKTGIDYGYTF | TGCGCCAGCAGCCAACCGAAGACAGGGATCGACTATGGCTACACCTTC | TRBJ1-2 | TRBV4-1 | - | TRBD1 | 16
CASSLSGNRYNEQFF | TGTGCCAGCAGCCTAAGCGGGAACCGCTACAATGAGCAGTTCTTC | TRBJ2-1 | TRBV7-3 | - | TRBD2 | 15
CSVVGWDSAGANVLTF | TGCAGCGTTGTAGGTTGGGACAGTGCTGGGGCCAACGTCCTGACTTTC | TRBJ2-6 | TRBV29-1 | - | TRBD1 | 16
CASSPFPREAWDTQYF | TGCGCCAGCAGCCCTTTCCCCCGGGAGGCATGGGATACGCAGTATTTT | TRBJ2-3 | TRBV4-1 | - | TRBD2 | 16
CASSLGPTTGTEAFF | TGTGCCAGCAGCTTAGGCCCGACGACGGGCACTGAAGCTTTCTTT | TRBJ1-1 | TRBV7-8 | - | - | 15
CASSQVLADYNEQFF | TGCGCCAGCAGCCAAGTACTAGCGGATTACAATGAGCAGTTCTTC | TRBJ2-1 | TRBV4-1 | - | TRBD2 | 15
CASSLVVLAGAGDTQYF | TGTGCCAGCAGCTTGGTGGTACTAGCGGGAGCCGGAGATACGCAGTATTTT | TRBJ2-3 | TRBV5-8 | - | TRBD2 | 17
CASSFRDTLNEGYTF | TGCGCCAGCAGCTTCCGGGACACCCTTAACGAAGGCTACACCTTC | TRBJ1-2 | TRBV5-1 | once | - | 15
CASSFERITSYEQYF | TGTGCCAGCAGTTTTGAGCGGATAACTTCCTACGAGCAGTACTTC | TRBJ2-7 | TRBV28 | - | - | 15
CASSFALAGDEEQFF | TGTGCCAGCAGCTTCGCACTAGCGGGAGATGAGGAGCAGTTCTTC | TRBJ2-1 | TRBV7-6 | - | TRBD2 | 15
CASSGPQQGRDEQFF | TGCGCCAGCAGTGGCCCCCAGCAGGGGAGGGATGAGCAGTTCTTC | TRBJ2-1 | TRBV10-2 | - | - | 15
CASSLGRTETEQYF | TGTGCCAGCAGCTTGGGTAGGACGGAGACCGAGCAGTACTTC | TRBJ2-7 | TRBV5-6 | - | - | 14
CASSLRGSGDTGELFF | TGTGCCAGCAGCTTACGGGGGAGTGGAGACACCGGGGAGCTGTTTTTT | TRBJ2-2 | TRBV7-9 | - | - | 16
CASSTQGSGKAYEQYF | TGTGCCAGCAGTACCCAGGGGTCCGGGAAAGCTTACGAGCAGTACTTC | TRBJ2-7 | TRBV28 | - | - | 16
CASTPEASGSYEQYF | TGTGCCAGCACCCCAGAGGCTAGCGGGTCCTACGAGCAGTACTTC | TRBJ2-7 | TRBV11-2 | - | TRBD2 | 15
CASSDFSQETQYF | TGTGCCAGCAGTGACTTCAGTCAAGAGACCCAGTACTTC | TRBJ2-5 | TRBV2 | - | - | 13
CASSQDYREAAWANVLTF | TGCGCCAGCAGCCAAGATTATCGGGAGGCGGCCTGGGCCAACGTCCTGACTTTC | TRBJ2-6 | TRBV4-1 | - | TRBD2 | 18
CASSSSGSRSYEQYF | TGTGCCAGCAGTTCTAGCGGGAGCCGCTCCTACGAGCAGTACTTC | TRBJ2-7 | TRBV28 | - | TRBD2 | 15
CASSKTSGSYNEQFF | TGTGCCAGCAGCAAAACGTCGGGCTCCTACAATGAGCAGTTCTTC | TRBJ2-1 | TRBV7-3 | once | - | 15
CASSLLTGKSSYNEQFF | TGTGCCAGCAGCTTATTAACCGGGAAGAGCTCCTACAATGAGCAGTTCTTC | TRBJ2-1 | TRBV7-9 | - | - | 17
CASSGGHPNYGYTF | TGTGCCAGCAGCGGGGGACACCCGAACTATGGCTACACCTTC | TRBJ1-2 | TRBV5-4 | - | - | 14
CASSERISYEQYF | TGTGCCAGCTCAGAGCGGATCTCCTACGAGCAGTACTTC | TRBJ2-7 | TRBV19 | - | - | 13
CASSLEAGGADTQYF | TGTGCCAGCAGCCTCGAAGCGGGAGGCGCAGATACGCAGTATTTT | TRBJ2-3 | TRBV2 | - | TRBD2 | 15
CASSRDRGSGNTIYF | TGTGCCAGTAGCCGGGACAGGGGCTCTGGAAACACCATATATTTT | TRBJ1-3 | TRBV19 | - | TRBD1 | 15
CASSSTSGPIEQFF | TGTGCCAGCAGCTCGACTAGCGGTCCAATAGAGCAGTTCTTC | TRBJ2-1 | TRBV7-9 | - | TRBD2 | 14
CASSLAAALWNEQFF | TGTGCCAGCAGCTTAGCGGCAGCGTTGTGGAATGAGCAGTTCTTC | TRBJ2-1 | TRBV7-9 | - | - | 15
CASSQRTSTPSYEQYF | TGTGCCAGCAGCCAAAGGACTAGCACTCCCTCCTACGAGCAGTACTTC | TRBJ2-7 | TRBV7-9 | - | TRBD2 | 16
CASFPHRDRAKETQYF | TGTGCCAGCTTTCCCCACCGGGACAGGGCTAAGGAGACCCAGTACTTC | TRBJ2-5 | TRBV28 | once | TRBD1 | 16
CASSRTSGFNNEQFF | TGTGCCAGCAGCCGGACTAGCGGGTTCAACAATGAGCAGTTCTTC | TRBJ2-1 | TRBV11-3 | - | TRBD2 | 15
CASRIDPHAVAFF | TGTGCCAGCAGAATTGACCCCCACGCCGTGGCTTTCTTT | TRBJ1-1 | TRBV6-5 | - | - | 13
CASSLDPTSNTGELFF | TGCGCCAGCAGCTTGGATCCGACTAGCAACACCGGGGAGCTGTTTTTT | TRBJ2-2 | TRBV5-1 | - | TRBD2 | 16
CASSLLQGKQETQYF | TGTGCCAGCAGTTTACTACAGGGAAAACAAGAGACCCAGTACTTC | TRBJ2-5 | TRBV28 | - | - | 15
CASSLAGGNEQYF | TGTGCCAGCAGCTTAGCGGGGGGCAACGAGCAGTACTTC | TRBJ2-7 | TRBV7-9 | - | - | 13
CAISESGGRGYEKLFF | TGTGCCATCAGTGAGTCGGGAGGGAGAGGATATGAAAAACTGTTTTTT | TRBJ1-4 | TRBV10-3 | - | - | 16
CASSPRDFGNTEAFF | TGTGCCAGCTCACCCCGGGACTTTGGAAACACTGAAGCTTTCTTT | TRBJ1-1 | TRBV18 | once | - | 15
CASSLEGAGNQPQHF | TGCGCCAGCAGCTTGGAGGGGGCCGGCAATCAGCCCCAGCATTTT | TRBJ1-5 | TRBV5-1 | - | TRBD1 | 15
CASSLVERRGGEQYF | TGTGCCAGCAGCTTAGTTGAGCGGCGGGGGGGAGAGCAGTACTTC | TRBJ2-7 | TRBV7-9 | - | TRBD2 | 15
CASRLDTGSDNEKLFF | TGTGCCAGCAGACTAGACACCGGCAGTGATAATGAAAAACTGTTTTTT | TRBJ1-4 | TRBV28 | - | - | 16
CAISWGLAGGSGETQYF | TGTGCCATCTCGTGGGGACTAGCGGGAGGGTCAGGCGAGACCCAGTACTTC | TRBJ2-5 | TRBV10-3 | - | TRBD2 | 17
CASRLGGLNNEQFF | TGCGCCAGCAGGTTGGGTGGGCTAAACAATGAGCAGTTCTTC | TRBJ2-1 | TRBV5-1 | once | - | 14
CASSLWQGGPETQYF | TGTGCCAGCAGTTTATGGCAGGGTGGGCCCGAGACCCAGTACTTC | TRBJ2-5 | TRBV28 | - | - | 15